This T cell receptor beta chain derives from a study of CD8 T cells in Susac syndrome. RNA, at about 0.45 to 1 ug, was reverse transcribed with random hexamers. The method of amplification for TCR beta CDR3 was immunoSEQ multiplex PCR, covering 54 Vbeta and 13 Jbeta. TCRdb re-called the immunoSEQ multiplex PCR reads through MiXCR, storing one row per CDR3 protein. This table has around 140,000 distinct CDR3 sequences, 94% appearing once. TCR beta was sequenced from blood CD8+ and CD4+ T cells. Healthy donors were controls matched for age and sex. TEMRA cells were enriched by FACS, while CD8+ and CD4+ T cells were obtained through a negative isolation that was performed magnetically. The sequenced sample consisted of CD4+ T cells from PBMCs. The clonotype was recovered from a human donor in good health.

In DNA, the CDR3 is TGTGCCAGCAGCCAAGATACGGCGGATACGCAGTATTTT. Translating it yields CASSQDTADTQYF. This chain links TRBV3-1 with TRBJ2-3; D not resolved. Germline CDR1 and CDR2: LGHDT and YNNKEL (reference sequence). This CDR3 contains 13 residues. Trimming took 0 bases from V and 6 from J, leaving 7 bases between them.